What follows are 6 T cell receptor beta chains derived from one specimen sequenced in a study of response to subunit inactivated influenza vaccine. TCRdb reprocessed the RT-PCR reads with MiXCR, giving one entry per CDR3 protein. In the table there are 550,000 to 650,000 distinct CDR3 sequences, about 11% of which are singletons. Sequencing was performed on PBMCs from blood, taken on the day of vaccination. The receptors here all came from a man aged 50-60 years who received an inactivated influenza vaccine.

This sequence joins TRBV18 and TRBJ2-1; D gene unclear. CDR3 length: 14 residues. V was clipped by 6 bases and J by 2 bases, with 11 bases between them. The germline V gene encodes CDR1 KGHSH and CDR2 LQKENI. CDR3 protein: CASSPFGTYNEQFF. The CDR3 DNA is TGTGCCAGCTCCCCGTTTGGGACCTACAATGAGCAGTTCTTC.

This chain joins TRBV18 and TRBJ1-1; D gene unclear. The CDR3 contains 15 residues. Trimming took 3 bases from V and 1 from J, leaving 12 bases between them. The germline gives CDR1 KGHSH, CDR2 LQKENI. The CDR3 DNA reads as TGTGCCAGCTCACCCTCTCTTGCACCGAACACTGAAGCTTTCTTT. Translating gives CASSPSLAPNTEAFF.

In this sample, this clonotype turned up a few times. The CDR3 here is CSGSTGTNSYEQYF. For the CDR3, the DNA is TGCAGCGGATCAACCGGGACAAATTCCTACGAGCAGTACTTC. The rearrangement joins TRBV29-1 to TRBJ2-7; tentative D call: TRBD1 (6 bases). Germline CDR1 SQVTM, CDR2 ANQGSEA. V was clipped by 7 bases and J by 1 base, with 17 bases between them. There are 14 residues in the CDR3.

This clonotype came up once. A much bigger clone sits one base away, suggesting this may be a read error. The CDR3 DNA sequence: TGTGCCATCCGAAAAGGGATTCACACCGGGGAGCTGTTTTTT. As protein: CAIRKGIHTGELFF. The chain employs TRBV10-3 and TRBJ2-2; D not resolved. The germline V gene has CDR1 ENHRY and CDR2 SYGVKD. The CDR3 is 14 residues long. The V and J ends lost 8 bases and 3 bases respectively, with 13 bases between them.

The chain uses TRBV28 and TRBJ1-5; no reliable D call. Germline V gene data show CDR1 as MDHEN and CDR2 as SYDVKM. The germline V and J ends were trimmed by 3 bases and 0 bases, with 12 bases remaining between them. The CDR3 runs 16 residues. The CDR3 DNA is TGTGCCAGCAGTTTGGGAGATCTGTATAGCAATCAGCCCCAGCATTTT. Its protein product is CASSLGDLYSNQPQHF.

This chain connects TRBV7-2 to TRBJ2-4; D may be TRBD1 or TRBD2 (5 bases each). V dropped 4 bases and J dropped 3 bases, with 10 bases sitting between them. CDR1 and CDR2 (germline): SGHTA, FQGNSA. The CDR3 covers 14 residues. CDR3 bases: TGTGCCAGCAGCTACCGAGGGGTCAAAAACATTCAGTACTTC. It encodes CASSYRGVKNIQYF.